These 15 T cell receptor beta chains share one sample of origin, sequenced in a study of a mutant IDH1 vaccine in newly diagnosed glioma. Sequenced by immunoSEQ multiplex PCR; TCRdb stores in-frame clones only, minus some. The table lists 45,000 to 65,000 clones, 81% of them singletons. Regarding time point: week 23, last vaccination. A 20-mer mutant IDH1 peptide at 300 ug was injected subcutaneously with topical imiquimod. No antigen has been assigned to these receptors. The sample here was PBMCs, taken from a glioma patient whose treatment included an IDH1 peptide vaccine. These receptors were obtained from a woman aged 40 to 49 with glioma. Some clones in this sample may be carry-over from other donors' samples.

This clone was counted between two and nine times. The chain joins TRBV5-1 to TRBJ1-2; D is possibly TRBD1 (6 bases). V was shortened by 0 bases and J by 0 bases, with 9 bases between the two germline ends. Germline values: CDR1 SGHRS, CDR2 YFSETQ. This CDR3 comprises 15 residues. In nucleotides, the CDR3 is TGCGCCAGCAGCTTGGCCAGGGGAGCTAACTATGGCTACACCTTC. The encoded protein is CASSLARGANYGYTF.

The sample holds one count of this clone. The chain employs TRBV18 and TRBJ2-1; 9 bases line up with TRBD2. This CDR3 has 14 amino acids. J lost 8 bases, V lost 0 bases, and 2 bases had no gene match. Germline CDR1 KGHSH, CDR2 LQKENI. The CDR3 DNA follows: TGTGCCAGCTCACCACCGTCTAGCGGGGATGAGCAGTTCTTC. It translates to CASSPPSSGDEQFF.

The chain couples TRBV10-1 to TRBJ2-1; 15 nucleotides match TRBD2. The CDR3 runs to 17 residues. Germline-derived CDR1 and CDR2 are WNHNN and SYGVQD (reference sequence). V shed 5 bases, J shed 7 bases, and the junction held 9 bases outside the gene matches. Here the CDR3 reads CASSRGTSGGPRNEQFF. The CDR3 bases are TGCGCCAGCAGTCGCGGGACTAGCGGGGGGCCTCGGAATGAGCAGTTCTTC.

V usage is TRBV5-1 and J usage is TRBJ1-2, with a possible D match to TRBD1 (6 bases). V gave up 4 bases and J gave up 8 bases, with 21 bases separating them. The CDR3 contains 15 residues. CDR1 and CDR2 from the germline V gene are SGHRS and YFSETQ. The CDR3 DNA follows: TGCGCCAGCAGCCCGGATACGGGGGCCTTGCGCGGCTACACCTTC. Translating gives CASSPDTGALRGYTF.

J is TRBJ2-7 and V is TRBV19; a weak D match, TRBD1 (7 bases). This CDR3 spans 12 amino acids. V lost 9 bases, J lost 0 bases, and 9 bases lay in between. Per germline, CDR1 LNHDA and CDR2 SQIVND (reference sequence). The CDR3, as DNA: TGTGCCAGCCAGGGGGGCTCCTACGAGCAGTACTTC. It is translated as CASQGGSYEQYF.

In DNA, the CDR3 is TGCGCCAGCAGCCAAGATATAGGTTCCGGGTACGGAGAAAAACTGTTTTTT. Protein sequence: CASSQDIGSGYGEKLFF. The chain couples TRBV4-3 to TRBJ1-4; unclear D gene. The V end was cut by 0 bases, the J end by 8 bases, with 19 bases between. Germline V gene lookup returns CDR1 LGHNA and CDR2 YSLEER. The CDR3 spans 17 residues.

J is TRBJ1-5 and V is TRBV19, with a possible D match to TRBD1 (5 bases). This CDR3 is built from 15 residues. With 7 bases removed from V and 3 bases from J, the gap between germline ends came to 16 bases. Germline V gene data show CDR1 as LNHDA and CDR2 as SQIVND (reference sequence). The CDR3 spells CASNGPDIINQPQHF. CDR3 in DNA: TGTGCCAGTAATGGCCCGGACATCATCAATCAGCCCCAGCATTTT.

This chain connects TRBV10-3 to TRBJ1-2; D not certain. Germline V CDR1 and CDR2: ENHRY, SYGVKD. The CDR3 extends over 12 amino acids. V was pared by 3 bases and J by 2 bases, with 4 bases between. CDR3 residues: CAISDRNYGYTF. CDR3 DNA sequence: TGTGCCATCAGTGACAGGAACTATGGCTACACCTTC.

The V call is TRBV30, the J call TRBJ2-7; 10 positions match TRBD1. Trimming took 4 bases from V and 6 from J; bases not matched to a gene: 9. Germline V gene sequence: CDR1 GTSNPN, CDR2 SVGIG (reference sequence). The CDR3 has 14 amino acids. As DNA, the CDR3 is TGTGCCTGGAACTCGGGGACAGGGGTAGGCGAGCAGTACTTC. It encodes CAWNSGTGVGEQYF.

The chain is built from TRBV29-1 and TRBJ2-2; possibly TRBD2 for D (6 bases). This CDR3 is 14 amino acids long. The germline V gene encodes CDR1 SQVTM and CDR2 ANQGSEA. Deletions cut 7 bases from V and 4 bases from J, with 16 bases between. The CDR3 region has the DNA TGCAGCGCGGGACTTCAGAGGGGCACCGGGGAGCTGTTTTTT. This gives the protein CSAGLQRGTGELFF.

In this sample, this clone turned up once. The chain links TRBV7-2 to TRBJ1-5; a weak D match, TRBD1 (5 bases). Germline V gene sequence: CDR1 SGHTA, CDR2 FQGNSA. V lost 1 base, J lost 3 bases, and 16 bases lay in between. The length of the CDR3 is 17 residues. The CDR3 spells CASSLVGAGSYNQPQHF. The CDR3 DNA follows: TGTGCCAGCAGCTTAGTAGGAGCAGGGTCCTACAATCAGCCCCAGCATTTT.

V is TRBV7-2 and J is TRBJ2-3, with a possible D match to TRBD2 (6 bases). Trimming removed 4 bases at V and 2 bases at J, with 10 bases between. Germline V gene sequence: CDR1 SGHTA, CDR2 FQGNSA. This CDR3 is built from 14 residues. The CDR3 coding sequence is TGTGCCAGCAGCTCGGGACTGGTCACAGATACGCAGTATTTT. It encodes CASSSGLVTDTQYF.

The chain uses TRBV5-1 and TRBJ1-2; maybe TRBD1 (6 bases). The CDR3 sequence is 14 residues long. Germline CDR1 is SGHRS and CDR2 is YFSETQ. With 0 bases removed from V and 14 bases from J, the gap between germline ends came to 20 bases. The CDR3 sequence: CASSLEPPRDTGTF. The DNA for the CDR3 is TGCGCCAGCAGCTTGGAACCCCCCCGGGACACGGGTACCTTC.

CDR3 DNA: TGTGCCAGTAAGACAGGGGGCTTGGCCTACAATGAGCAGTTCTTC. It is translated as CASKTGGLAYNEQFF. This chain joins TRBV2 and TRBJ2-1; 10 bases fit TRBD1. The germline V gene encodes CDR1 SNHLY and CDR2 FYNNEI. V dropped 9 bases and J dropped 2; count of bases not matched to a gene: 7. CDR3 size: 15 residues.

The V call is TRBV4-3, the J call TRBJ2-6; D gene uncertain. The germline CDR1 and CDR2 sequences are LGHNA and YSLEER. Trimming pared 4 bases from V and 3 bases from J, leaving 10 bases between. There are 15 residues in the CDR3. This CDR3 reads CASSPYLVGANVLTF. CDR3 nucleotides: TGCGCCAGCAGCCCTTACTTGGTTGGGGCCAACGTCCTGACTTTC.